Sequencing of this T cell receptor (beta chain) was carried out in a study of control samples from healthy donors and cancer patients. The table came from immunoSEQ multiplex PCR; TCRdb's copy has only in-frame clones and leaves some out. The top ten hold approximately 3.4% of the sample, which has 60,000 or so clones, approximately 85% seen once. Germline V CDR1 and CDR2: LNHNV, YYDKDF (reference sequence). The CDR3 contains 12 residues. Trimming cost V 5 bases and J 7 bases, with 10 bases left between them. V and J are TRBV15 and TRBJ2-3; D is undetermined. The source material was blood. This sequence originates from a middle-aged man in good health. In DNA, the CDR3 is TGTGCCACCAGCGTGTCGTCGTATACGCAGTATTTT. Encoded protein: CATSVSSYTQYF.